One and the same sample provided the 7 T cell receptor beta chains below, sequenced in a study of shared clonotypes between healthy human individuals. TCRdb keeps only in-frame clones here, not all; method: immunoSEQ multiplex PCR. The sample carries hundreds of thousands of clones, roughly 73% recorded once. The material sequenced was memory CD4+ T cells sorted from blood. Subset of the sample: CD45RA-negative fraction. All receptors come from a woman aged 25 to 39 in good health.

The V and J genes are TRBV29-1 and TRBJ1-1, with a tentative D call TRBD1 (5 bases). This CDR3 spans 13 amino acids. Germline CDR1 SQVTM, CDR2 ANQGSEA. Deletions cut 7 bases from V and 0 bases from J, with 12 bases between. The CDR3 here is CSASDSMNTEAFF. CDR3 in DNA: TGCAGCGCATCCGACAGCATGAACACTGAAGCTTTCTTT.

This CDR3 is CSVGTGTGDYNEQFF. DNA of the CDR3: TGCAGCGTTGGAACCGGGACAGGAGATTACAATGAGCAGTTCTTC. The rearrangement joins TRBV29-1 to TRBJ2-1; 8 nucleotides align to TRBD1. CDR3 length equals 15 residues. The V segment lost 4 bases and the J segment 4 bases; nucleotides outside the gene matches: 9. Germline CDR1 SQVTM, CDR2 ANQGSEA.

The table lists this clone with a few counts. This rearrangement joins TRBV10-1 to TRBJ1-5; 8 nucleotides line up with TRBD1. Unmatched junction bases numbered 13, after V lost 6 bases and J lost 0 bases. This CDR3 is 18 amino acids long. Germline-derived CDR1 and CDR2 are WNHNN and SYGVQD (reference sequence). The CDR3 region is CASRHGQGDVYSNQPQHF. DNA of the CDR3: TGCGCCAGCAGACACGGACAGGGTGACGTATATAGCAATCAGCCCCAGCATTTT.

This clone was seen only a few times. Other DNA sequences from this sample encode an identical CDR3 as well. The V gene is TRBV5-1, the J gene TRBJ2-1; 11 positions match TRBD2. Losses at the gene ends were 2 bases for V and 3 bases for J; bases not matched to a gene: 1. The CDR3 extends over 15 amino acids. CDR1 and CDR2 from the germline V gene are SGHRS and YFSETQ. The CDR3 region is CASSFTSGGYNEQFF. CDR3 coding DNA: TGCGCCAGCAGCTTTACTAGCGGGGGCTACAATGAGCAGTTCTTC. Together with reference TRBV5-1 and TRBJ2-1, the CDR3 gives the full variable domain: KAGVTQTPRYLIKTRGQQVTLSCSPISGHRSVSWYQQTPGQGLQFLFEYFSETQRNKGNFPGRFSGRQFSNSRSEMNVSTLELGDSALYLCASSFTSGGYNEQFFGPGTRLTVL.

The chain couples TRBV21-1 to TRBJ1-1. TRBV21-1 is annotated as a pseudogene. This CDR3 is 11 amino acids long. The CDR3 region is CASRAGMTTFF. The CDR3 DNA reads as TGTGCCAGCAGAGCCGGGATGACGACTTTCTTT.

V usage is TRBV5-1 and J usage is TRBJ1-4, with TRBD1 identical over 7 bases. V lost 1 base to trimming and J lost 1 base; unmatched junction nucleotides: 4. Germline V gene data show CDR1 as SGHRS and CDR2 as YFSETQ. This CDR3 spans 16 amino acids. The CDR3 reads CASSLNRGLTNEKLFF. CDR3 in DNA: TGCGCCAGCAGCTTGAACAGGGGCTTAACTAATGAAAAACTGTTTTTT.

This clone has more than one count but fewer than ten. The chain is built from TRBV7-6 and TRBJ1-3, with unresolved D. This CDR3 is built from 14 residues. Germline CDR1 reads SGHVS; CDR2 reads FNYEAQ. The V end was cut by 2 bases, the J end by 9 bases, with 14 bases between. In DNA, the CDR3 is TGTGCCAGCAGCTTAAGCCGGCAGAGCAGCACCATATATTTT. Protein sequence: CASSLSRQSSTIYF.